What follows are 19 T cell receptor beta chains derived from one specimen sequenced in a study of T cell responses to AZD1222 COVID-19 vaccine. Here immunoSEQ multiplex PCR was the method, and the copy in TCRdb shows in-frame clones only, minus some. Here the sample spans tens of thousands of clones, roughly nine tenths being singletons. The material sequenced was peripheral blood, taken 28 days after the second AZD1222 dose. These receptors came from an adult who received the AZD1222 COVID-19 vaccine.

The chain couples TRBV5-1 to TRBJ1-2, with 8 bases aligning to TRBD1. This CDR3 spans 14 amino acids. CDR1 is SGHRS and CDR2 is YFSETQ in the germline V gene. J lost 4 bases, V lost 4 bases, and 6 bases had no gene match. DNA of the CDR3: TGCGCCAGCAGCGCCCAGGGGGCCAGCTATGGCTACACCTTC. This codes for CASSAQGASYGYTF.

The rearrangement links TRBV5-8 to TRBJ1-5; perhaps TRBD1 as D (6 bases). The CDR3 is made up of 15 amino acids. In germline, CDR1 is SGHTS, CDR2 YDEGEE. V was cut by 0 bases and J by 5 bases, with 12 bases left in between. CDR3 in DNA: TGTGCCAGCAGCTTGGGGCCAGGGGCGGATCAGCCCCAGCATTTT. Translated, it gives CASSLGPGADQPQHF.

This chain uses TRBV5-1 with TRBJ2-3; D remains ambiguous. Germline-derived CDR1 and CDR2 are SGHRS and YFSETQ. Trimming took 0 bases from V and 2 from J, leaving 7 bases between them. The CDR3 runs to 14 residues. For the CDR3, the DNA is TGCGCCAGCAGCTTGGAACAGCTCACAGATACGCAGTATTTT. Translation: CASSLEQLTDTQYF.

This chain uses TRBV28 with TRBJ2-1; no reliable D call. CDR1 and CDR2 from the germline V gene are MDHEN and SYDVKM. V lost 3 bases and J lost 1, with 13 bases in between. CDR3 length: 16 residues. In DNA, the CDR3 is TGTGCCAGCAGTTTCTCGTCGGTTAGTTCCTACAATGAGCAGTTCTTC. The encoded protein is CASSFSSVSSYNEQFF.

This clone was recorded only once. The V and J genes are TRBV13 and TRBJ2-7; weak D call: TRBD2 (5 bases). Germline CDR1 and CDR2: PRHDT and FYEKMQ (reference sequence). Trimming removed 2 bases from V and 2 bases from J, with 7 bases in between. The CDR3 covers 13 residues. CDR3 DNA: TGTGCCAGCAGCTTACCGGGGACCTACGAGCAGTACTTC. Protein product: CASSLPGTYEQYF.

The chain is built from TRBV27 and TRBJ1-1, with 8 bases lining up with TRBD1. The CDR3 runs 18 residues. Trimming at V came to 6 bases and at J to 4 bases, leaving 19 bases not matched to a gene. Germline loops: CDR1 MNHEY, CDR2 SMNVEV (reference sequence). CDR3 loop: CASSEIARSGGKGTEAFF. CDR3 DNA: TGTGCCAGCAGCGAAATCGCGCGATCAGGGGGCAAGGGCACTGAAGCTTTCTTT.

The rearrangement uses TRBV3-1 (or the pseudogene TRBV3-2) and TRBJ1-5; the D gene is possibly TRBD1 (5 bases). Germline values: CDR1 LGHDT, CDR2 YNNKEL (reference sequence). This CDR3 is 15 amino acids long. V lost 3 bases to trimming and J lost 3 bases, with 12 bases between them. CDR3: CASSQAGLDNQPQHF. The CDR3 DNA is TGTGCCAGCAGCCAGGCAGGGCTGGACAATCAGCCCCAGCATTTT.

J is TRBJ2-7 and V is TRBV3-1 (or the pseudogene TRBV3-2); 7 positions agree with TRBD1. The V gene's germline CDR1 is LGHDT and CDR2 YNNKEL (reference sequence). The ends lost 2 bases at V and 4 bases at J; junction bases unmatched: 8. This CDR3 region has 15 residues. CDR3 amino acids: CASSQSVQGRYEQYF. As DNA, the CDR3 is TGTGCCAGCAGCCAAAGCGTACAGGGGCGGTACGAGCAGTACTTC.

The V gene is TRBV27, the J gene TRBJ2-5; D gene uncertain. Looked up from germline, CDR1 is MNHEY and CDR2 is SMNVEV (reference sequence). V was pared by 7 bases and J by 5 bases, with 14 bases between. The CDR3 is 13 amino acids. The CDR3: CASTRFAGETQYF. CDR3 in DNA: TGTGCCAGCACCCGCTTCGCCGGGGAGACCCAGTACTTC.

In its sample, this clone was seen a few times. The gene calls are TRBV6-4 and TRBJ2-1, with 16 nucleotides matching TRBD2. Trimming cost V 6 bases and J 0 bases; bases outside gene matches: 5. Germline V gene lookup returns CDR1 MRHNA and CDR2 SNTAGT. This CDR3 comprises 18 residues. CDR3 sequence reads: CASSRGLAGGDSYNEQFF. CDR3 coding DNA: TGTGCCAGCAGCCGGGGACTAGCGGGAGGGGACTCCTACAATGAGCAGTTCTTC.

The CDR3 loop is CASSAQGLNTEAFF. The CDR3 nucleotides are TGTGCCAGCAGTGCCCAAGGGTTGAACACTGAAGCTTTCTTT. The rearrangement uses TRBV6-4 and TRBJ1-1; D gene ambiguous. Germline V gives CDR1 MRHNA, CDR2 SNTAGT. The CDR3 has 14 amino acids. The V end was cut by 4 bases, the J end by 0 bases, with 9 bases between.

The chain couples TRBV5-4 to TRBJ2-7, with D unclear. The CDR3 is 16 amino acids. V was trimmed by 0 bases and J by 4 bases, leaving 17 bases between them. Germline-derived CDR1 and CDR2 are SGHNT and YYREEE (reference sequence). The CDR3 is CASSLGGSARPYEQYF. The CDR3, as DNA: TGTGCCAGCAGCTTGGGGGGATCCGCCCGGCCTTACGAGCAGTACTTC. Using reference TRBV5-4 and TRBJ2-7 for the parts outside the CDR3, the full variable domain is ETGVTQSPTHLIKTRGQQVTLRCSSQSGHNTVSWYQQALGQGPQFIFQYYREEENGRGNFPPRFSGLQFPNYSSELNVNALELDDSALYLCASSLGGSARPYEQYFGPGTRLTVT.

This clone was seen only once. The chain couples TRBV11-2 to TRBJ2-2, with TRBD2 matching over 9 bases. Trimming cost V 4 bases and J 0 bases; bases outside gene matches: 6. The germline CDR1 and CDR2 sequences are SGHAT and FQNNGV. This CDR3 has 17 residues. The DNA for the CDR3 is TGTGCCAGCAGCTCTCGACTAGCGGTCGCGAACACCGGGGAGCTGTTTTTT. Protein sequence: CASSSRLAVANTGELFF.

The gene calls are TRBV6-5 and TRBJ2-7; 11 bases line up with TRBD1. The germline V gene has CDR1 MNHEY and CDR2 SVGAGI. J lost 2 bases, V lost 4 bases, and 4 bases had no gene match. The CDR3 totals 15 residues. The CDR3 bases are TGTGCCAGCAGTTCATCGGGACAGGGGGCCTACGAGCAGTACTTC. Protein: CASSSSGQGAYEQYF.

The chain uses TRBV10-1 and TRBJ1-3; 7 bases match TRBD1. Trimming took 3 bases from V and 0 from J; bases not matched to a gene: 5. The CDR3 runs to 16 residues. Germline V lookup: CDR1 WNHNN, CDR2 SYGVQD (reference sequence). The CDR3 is CASSEGTEDSGNTIYF. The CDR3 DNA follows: TGCGCCAGCAGTGAAGGGACAGAAGACTCTGGAAACACCATATATTTT.

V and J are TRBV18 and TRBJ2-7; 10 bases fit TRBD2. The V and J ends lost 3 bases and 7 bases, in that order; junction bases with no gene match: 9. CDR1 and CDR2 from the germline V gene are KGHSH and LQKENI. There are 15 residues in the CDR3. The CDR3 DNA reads TGTGCCAGCTCACCGCCTACTAGCGGGATTAGTGAGCAGTACTTC. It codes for CASSPPTSGISEQYF.

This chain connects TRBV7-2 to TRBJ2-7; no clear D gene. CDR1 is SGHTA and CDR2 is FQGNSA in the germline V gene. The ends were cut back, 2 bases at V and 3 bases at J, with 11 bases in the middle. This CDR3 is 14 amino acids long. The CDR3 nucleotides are TGTGCCAGCAGCTTACATTTAGGGTTCTACGAGCAGTACTTC. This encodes CASSLHLGFYEQYF.

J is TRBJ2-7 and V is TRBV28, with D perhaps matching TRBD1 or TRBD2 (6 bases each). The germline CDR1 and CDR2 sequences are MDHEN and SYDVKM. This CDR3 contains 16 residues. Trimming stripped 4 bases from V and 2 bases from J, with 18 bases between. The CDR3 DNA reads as TGTGCCAGCAGTTCGGGCTCGGGGGCGTTCGCCTACGAGCAGTACTTC. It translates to CASSSGSGAFAYEQYF.

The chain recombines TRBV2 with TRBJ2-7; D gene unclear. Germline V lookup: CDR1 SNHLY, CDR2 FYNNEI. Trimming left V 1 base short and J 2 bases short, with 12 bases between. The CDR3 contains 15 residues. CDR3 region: CASSEGGAATYEQYF. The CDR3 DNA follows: TGTGCCAGCAGTGAAGGCGGAGCCGCTACCTACGAGCAGTACTTC.